Below, 29 T cell receptor beta chains from the same sample are listed, as sequenced in a study of T cells in Graves' hyperthyroidism and ophthalmopathy (dated by TCRdb to about 2019). The method was multiplex PCR. This sample was sequenced with an Illumina HiSeq 2000. The TCR beta CDR3 regions were amplified from RNA transcripts. The first round of RT-PCR for the TCR CDR3 was performed with the HTBI primer set and the Qiagen OneStep RT-PCR kit. TCRdb passed the public sequencing reads through fastp at Q25 and MiXCR, retaining productive beta sequences. Records with the same CDR3 protein are collapsed into one entry carrying the most frequent genes and DNA. This sample comprises under 650,000 distinct CDR3 sequences, around 15% of them detected only once. The top ten clones comprise about 3.8% of the sample. The sequencing sample was made of blood. Source of these receptors: a woman younger than 45 with Graves' hyperthyroidism.

At least ten counts were recorded for this clonotype. This rearrangement joins TRBV27 to TRBJ2-1, with 9 bases that match TRBD2. V lost 4 bases to trimming and J lost 5 bases; unmatched junction nucleotides: 6. CDR1 is MNHEY, CDR2 SMNVEV, per germline (reference sequence). CDR3 length: 15 residues. The CDR3 DNA reads TGTGCCAGCAGTTATAGCGGGAGTAGGAACAATGAGCAGTTCTTC. As protein: CASSYSGSRNNEQFF.

The CDR3 sequence is CASSATGGSGANVLTF. CDR3 DNA: TGTGCCAGCAGTGCGACAGGGGGCTCTGGGGCCAACGTCCTGACTTTC. This rearrangement joins TRBV28 to TRBJ2-6; TRBD1 aligns across 9 bases. J gave up 0 bases and V 5 bases, and 2 bases lay outside the gene matches. This CDR3 contains 16 residues. The germline V gene has CDR1 MDHEN and CDR2 SYDVKM.

The J gene is TRBJ2-7, the V gene TRBV6-1, with 9 bases fitting TRBD2. In germline, CDR1 is MNHNS, CDR2 SASEGT. The V and J ends lost 5 bases and 7 bases, in that order; junction bases with no gene match: 15. This CDR3 has 16 residues. The CDR3 is CASSPSSGTSRSEQYF. The CDR3 DNA is TGTGCCAGCAGTCCGAGTTCCGGGACTAGCCGCAGTGAGCAGTACTTC.

This clonotype was seen at least ten times. The rearrangement joins TRBV20-1 to TRBJ2-3; D possibly corresponds to TRBD2 (6 bases). CDR1 and CDR2 (germline): DFQATT, SNEGSKA (reference sequence). The CDR3 extends over 14 amino acids. Between the trimmed V and J ends, which lost 0 bases and 5 bases, there was a span of 12 bases. The CDR3 DNA is TGCAGTGCTAGAGACCCGAAAGCGGGAGATACGCAGTATTTT. The encoded protein is CSARDPKAGDTQYF.

This clonotype was seen a handful of times. The rearrangement joins TRBV6-6 to TRBJ1-1; D possibly corresponds to TRBD1 (5 bases). Germline V lookup: CDR1 MNHNY, CDR2 SVGAGI (reference sequence). This CDR3 has 12 amino acids. V was cut by 0 bases and J by 7 bases, with 6 bases left in between. DNA for the CDR3: TGTGCCAGCAGTTACTCCGGGGGTGAAGCTTTCTTT. The encoded protein is CASSYSGGEAFF.

This clonotype was found a few times. The chain couples TRBV4-3 to TRBJ1-1, with TRBD1 identical over 7 bases. V lost 1 base and J lost 0; bases outside the gene matches: 8. This CDR3 is built from 17 residues. The germline gives CDR1 LGHNA, CDR2 YSLEER. CDR3 sequence (DNA): TGCGCCAGCAGCCAAGGGACAGGAGCTTTCATGAACACTGAAGCTTTCTTT. Translated: CASSQGTGAFMNTEAFF.

This rearrangement joins TRBV20-1 to TRBJ1-4; perhaps TRBD1 as D (6 bases). The CDR3 extends over 13 amino acids. The germline V gene encodes CDR1 DFQATT and CDR2 SNEGSKA (reference sequence). V was shortened by 6 bases and J by 2 bases, with 10 bases between the two germline ends. The CDR3 DNA reads TGCAGTGCAAAGGGGGGGACTAATGAAAAACTGTTTTTT. Encoded protein: CSAKGGTNEKLFF.

In this sample, this clonotype turned up many times. The chain carries TRBV6-1 and TRBJ1-1, with 7 bases lining up with TRBD1. This CDR3 comprises 13 residues. V lost 9 bases and J lost 3; bases outside the gene matches: 7. Germline V gene data show CDR1 as MNHNS and CDR2 as SASEGT. The CDR3: CASLRQGDTEAFF. Here the CDR3 DNA reads TGTGCCAGTCTCAGACAGGGTGACACTGAAGCTTTCTTT.

This rearrangement joins TRBV14 to TRBJ2-1, with TRBD2 matching 9 bases. The CDR3 is 15 amino acids. Germline V gene lookup returns CDR1 SGHDN and CDR2 FVKESK. After removal of 4 bases from V and 5 bases from J, the junction contained 6 bases not matched to a gene. The CDR3 nucleotides are TGTGCCAGCAGCCCCTACGGACTAGCGAACAATGAGCAGTTCTTC. Protein sequence: CASSPYGLANNEQFF.

This clonotype appeared a few times. The chain links TRBV6-1 to TRBJ2-5; tentative D call: TRBD1 (7 bases). The CDR3 spans 15 residues. From germline, CDR1 is MNHNS and CDR2 SASEGT. The V and J ends lost 7 bases and 4 bases respectively, with 19 bases between them. The CDR3 here is CASKRRGQKGETQYF. The CDR3 region has the DNA TGTGCCAGCAAGAGGAGGGGGCAAAAGGGAGAGACCCAGTACTTC.

The genes are TRBV29-1 and TRBJ2-3; D is possibly TRBD1 or TRBD2 (6 bases each). The CDR3 has 14 residues. The ends were cut back, 4 bases at V and 0 bases at J, with 11 bases in the middle. Germline CDR1 and CDR2: SQVTM and ANQGSEA. The CDR3 region is CSVVGGSSTDTQYF. In DNA form, the CDR3 reads TGCAGCGTTGTGGGGGGCTCTAGCACAGATACGCAGTATTTT.

V and J are TRBV11-2 and TRBJ2-7; possibly TRBD2 for D (6 bases). In germline, CDR1 is SGHAT, CDR2 FQNNGV. Deletions cut 3 bases from V and 6 bases from J, with 15 bases between. This CDR3 is built from 14 residues. The CDR3 nucleotides are TGTGCCAGCAGCTTTGCGGGACTCCCTTCCGAGCAGTACTTC. Translation gives CASSFAGLPSEQYF.

Many counts were recorded for this clonotype. The genes are TRBV28 and TRBJ1-6; possible D gene TRBD1, 6 bases. In germline, CDR1 is MDHEN, CDR2 SYDVKM. The ends were cut back, 7 bases at V and 9 bases at J, with 10 bases in the middle. The CDR3 runs to 12 residues. Here the CDR3 reads CASNRVFSPLHF. The CDR3, as DNA: TGTGCCAGCAACAGGGTTTTTTCACCCCTCCACTTT.

V usage is TRBV9 and J usage is TRBJ2-7, with 11 nucleotides matching TRBD1. The DNA matches TRBJ2-1 better at its end, which makes the J call doubtful. This CDR3 is 14 amino acids long. Germline CDR1 and CDR2: SGDLS and YYNGEE. CDR3 region: CASSLGTGGYEQFF. The CDR3 DNA follows: TGTGCCAGCAGCCTCGGGACAGGGGGATACGAGCAGTTCTTC.

This clonotype was counted at least ten times. The chain is built from TRBV6-1 and TRBJ2-3, with 8 bases lining up with TRBD2. The V gene end was trimmed by 6 bases and the J gene end by 2 bases; junction bases not matched to a gene: 7. This CDR3 is built from 15 residues. CDR1 MNHNS and CDR2 SASEGT come from the germline V gene. The CDR3 reads CASRDSGASTDTQYF. The CDR3 bases are TGTGCCAGCAGGGATAGCGGGGCCTCCACAGATACGCAGTATTTT.

This clonotype was found many times. The J gene is TRBJ2-5, the V gene TRBV28, with D unclear. The V end lost 4 bases, the J end lost 4 bases, and 13 bases lay between the germline ends. Germline V gene sequence: CDR1 MDHEN, CDR2 SYDVKM. There are 14 residues in the CDR3. CDR3 DNA sequence: TGTGCCAGCAGTTCGTCGGATAGGCCAGAGACCCAGTACTTC. Protein: CASSSSDRPETQYF.

V and J are TRBV6-1 and TRBJ2-7; D ambiguous. V lost 5 bases and J 6 bases, leaving 8 bases between the germline ends. The germline V gene has CDR1 MNHNS and CDR2 SASEGT. The CDR3 is made up of 11 amino acids. In nucleotides, the CDR3 is TGTGCCAGCAGTCGCAGCCTCGAGCAGTACTTC. The encoded protein is CASSRSLEQYF.

There are many counts of this clonotype. The chain carries TRBV24-1 and TRBJ2-3, with D perhaps matching TRBD1 or TRBD2 (5 bases each). CDR3 size: 12 residues. Trimming cost V 10 bases and J 3 bases, with 10 bases left between them. Germline assignment: CDR1 KGHDR and CDR2 SFDVKD. This CDR3 is CATSGRTDTQYF. For the CDR3, the DNA is TGTGCCACGTCGGGGCGTACAGATACGCAGTATTTT.

This clonotype has a count of ten or more. The chain combines TRBV6-1 with TRBJ1-4, with 10 bases matching TRBD1. Germline CDR1 and CDR2: MNHNS and SASEGT. Trimming took 6 bases from V and 9 from J; bases not matched to a gene: 7. The CDR3 is 14 amino acids. Written as DNA, the CDR3 is TGTGCCAGCAGACGACGACAGGGGGCTCAAAAACTGTTTTTT. Translating it yields CASRRRQGAQKLFF.

The rearrangement uses TRBV5-1 and TRBJ1-4; D is uncertain. CDR3 length: 15 residues. Trimming stripped 1 base from V and 7 bases from J, with 14 bases between. Looked up from germline, CDR1 is SGHRS and CDR2 is YFSETQ. The CDR3 region is CASSLSPKRGEKLFF. The CDR3, as DNA: TGCGCCAGCAGCTTGAGCCCAAAGAGAGGTGAAAAACTGTTTTTT.

The chain uses TRBV14 and TRBJ2-2; D not certain. V lost 3 bases and J 2 bases, leaving 10 bases between the germline ends. Looked up from germline, CDR1 is SGHDN and CDR2 is FVKESK. This CDR3 is built from 15 residues. The CDR3 loop is CASSHQSSNTGELFF. CDR3 bases: TGTGCCAGCAGCCACCAAAGCAGCAACACCGGGGAGCTGTTTTTT.

This clonotype was observed at least ten times. The chain carries TRBV28 and TRBJ2-7, with a possible D match to TRBD1 (6 bases). The germline V and J ends were trimmed by 6 bases and 1 base, with 16 bases remaining between them. The CDR3 contains 15 residues. Looked up from germline, CDR1 is MDHEN and CDR2 is SYDVKM. This CDR3 is CASRTGQTSSYEQYF. CDR3 sequence (DNA): TGTGCCAGCAGAACCGGACAGACCTCATCCTACGAGCAGTACTTC.

This clonotype was seen many times. The rearrangement links TRBV5-1 to TRBJ2-1; 8 nucleotides line up with TRBD2. J lost 9 bases, V lost 0 bases, and 8 bases had no gene match. CDR1 SGHRS and CDR2 YFSETQ come from the germline V gene. The CDR3 consists of 15 residues. This CDR3 is CASSLVAGGGGEQFF. CDR3 bases: TGCGCCAGCAGCTTGGTCGCGGGAGGCGGGGGTGAGCAGTTCTTC.

This clonotype was counted many times. The genes are TRBV6-2 or TRBV6-3 and TRBJ2-3; TRBD2 is a possible D gene (5 bases). The CDR3 totals 14 residues. Germline assignment: CDR1 MNHEY and CDR2 SVGEGT. Trimming pared 8 bases from V and 4 bases from J, leaving 16 bases between. The CDR3 DNA follows: TGTGCCAGCCGGGGTTCCTCGACGGCAGATACGCAGTATTTT. It specifies CASRGSSTADTQYF.

V usage is TRBV4-1 and J usage is TRBJ1-2; TRBD1 might be the D (5 bases). V lost 1 base and J lost 0, with 18 bases in between. From germline, CDR1 is MGHRA and CDR2 YSYEKL. This CDR3 region has 18 residues. The CDR3 spells CASSQVLMVQGTNYGYTF. DNA of the CDR3: TGCGCCAGCAGCCAAGTCCTGATGGTGCAGGGAACTAACTATGGCTACACCTTC.

There are many counts of this clonotype. The chain has TRBV30 and TRBJ1-5, with D hard to call. V lost 3 bases, J lost 4 bases, and 10 bases lay in between. This CDR3 region has 13 residues. Per the germline V gene, CDR1 is GTSNPN and CDR2 is SVGIG (reference sequence). CDR3 DNA sequence: TGTGCCTGGAGCTCAGACTGGAATCAGCCCCAGCATTTT. It specifies CAWSSDWNQPQHF.

The chain couples TRBV7-9 to TRBJ1-1; 11 positions match TRBD1. This CDR3 has 18 residues. Germline-derived CDR1 and CDR2 are SEHNR and FQNEAQ (reference sequence). Trimming at V came to 2 bases and at J to 5 bases, leaving 13 bases not matched to a gene. The CDR3 bases are TGTGCCAGCAGCTTACCTTTCACGGGGGGGGACAGGGGGACTGAAGCTTTCTTT. The encoded protein is CASSLPFTGGDRGTEAFF.

This clonotype was counted a single time. A single base separates this from a much larger clone, so it may be a read error. The chain uses TRBV20-1 and TRBJ2-7; unclear D gene. There are 13 residues in the CDR3. Germline V lookup: CDR1 DFQATT, CDR2 SNEGSKA (reference sequence). The germline V and J ends were trimmed by 2 bases and 5 bases, with 13 bases remaining between them. CDR3 amino acids: CSARRVVGDEQYF. CDR3 coding DNA: TGCAGTGCTAGAAGGGTAGTGGGCGACGAGCAGTACTTC.

The table lists this clonotype with a few counts. The V and J genes are TRBV30 and TRBJ1-4; 9 nucleotides line up with TRBD1. CDR1 is GTSNPN, CDR2 SVGIG, per germline (reference sequence). V dropped 1 base and J dropped 8; count of bases not matched to a gene: 5. The CDR3 contains 14 residues. CDR3 in amino acids: CAWSGTGAYEKLFF. The CDR3 DNA reads as TGTGCCTGGAGTGGGACAGGGGCTTACGAAAAACTGTTTTTT.